Listed here are 26 T cell receptor beta chains from one sample, sequenced in a study of read filtering for tumor transcriptome and immune sequencing. From roughly 390 ng of RNA, a library with molecular barcoded alpha/delta and beta/gamma adaptors was made. Each CDR3 protein gets one entry after TCRdb re-called the reads with MiXCR. This table has roughly 41,000 distinct CDR3 sequences, roughly an eighth appearing once. Sequencing input: a population of CD138-negative cells sorted from bone marrow. Source of these receptors: a donor at least 40 years old with multiple myeloma.

This clonotype was seen a few times. The V call is TRBV7-3, the J call TRBJ2-2; 8 bases align to TRBD1. Trimming cost V 6 bases and J 5 bases; bases outside gene matches: 17. Germline V lookup: CDR1 SGHTA, CDR2 FQGTGA. This CDR3 is 18 amino acids long. This chain's CDR3 is CASSRPGQGARGTGELFF. The CDR3 nucleotides are TGTGCCAGCAGTCGACCGGGGCAGGGGGCGCGAGGGACCGGGGAGCTGTTTTTT.

This clonotype has at least ten counts. V usage is TRBV7-6 and J usage is TRBJ1-5; D call uncertain. V shed 1 base and J shed 6 bases, with 7 bases lying between them. Germline values: CDR1 SGHVS, CDR2 FNYEAQ. There are 13 residues in the CDR3. CDR3 in amino acids: CASSLGPGQPQHF. In nucleotides, the CDR3 is TGTGCCAGCAGCTTAGGTCCTGGTCAGCCCCAGCATTTT.

Ten or more counts support this clonotype. The chain has TRBV30 and TRBJ1-5, with a tentative D call TRBD1 (5 bases). Trimming removed 3 bases at V and 4 bases at J, with 10 bases between. In germline, CDR1 is GTSNPN, CDR2 SVGIG (reference sequence). The CDR3 runs 13 residues. In DNA, the CDR3 is TGTGCCTGGAGCGCGGGACTTAATCAGCCCCAGCATTTT. Translation: CAWSAGLNQPQHF.

In its sample, this clonotype was seen many times. The CDR3: CASSFAGEVYNEQFF. CDR3 bases: TGTGCCAGCAGCTTTGCGGGAGAAGTCTACAATGAGCAGTTCTTC. This chain connects TRBV5-5 to TRBJ2-1, with 7 bases lining up with TRBD2. V was clipped by 2 bases and J by 3 bases; unmatched bases: 5. Germline loops: CDR1 SGHKS, CDR2 YYEKEE (reference sequence). CDR3 length equals 15 residues.

This clonotype showed up just a few times. This sequence joins TRBV18 and TRBJ2-3; D might be TRBD2 (5 bases). This CDR3 spans 14 amino acids. With 0 bases removed from V and 6 bases from J, the gap between germline ends came to 10 bases. The germline V gene has CDR1 KGHSH and CDR2 LQKENI. The DNA of the CDR3 is TGTGCCAGCTCACCACCAGCGGAATGGGATACGCAGTATTTT. Amino acid sequence: CASSPPAEWDTQYF.

Many counts were recorded for this clonotype. This chain joins TRBV29-1 and TRBJ2-1, with 8 nucleotides matching TRBD1. Trimming cost V 6 bases and J 2 bases; bases outside gene matches: 3. Germline CDR1 reads SQVTM; CDR2 reads ANQGSEA. The CDR3 is 13 amino acids. CDR3 amino acids: CSVGQDTYNEQFF. CDR3 DNA: TGCAGCGTGGGACAGGATACCTACAATGAGCAGTTCTTC.

This clonotype was seen repeatedly, ten times or more. The chain links TRBV29-1 to TRBJ2-5; 8 bases match TRBD1. The V and J ends lost 4 bases and 5 bases, in that order; junction bases with no gene match: 3. The CDR3 contains 12 residues. The germline V gene has CDR1 SQVTM and CDR2 ANQGSEA. The CDR3 region has the DNA TGCAGCGTTGCCAGGGGGCCCGAGACCCAGTACTTC. As protein: CSVARGPETQYF.

This clonotype was recorded many times. The chain recombines TRBV20-1 with TRBJ1-5, with 7 bases matching TRBD1. The germline V gene encodes CDR1 DFQATT and CDR2 SNEGSKA (reference sequence). The CDR3 has 14 residues. V shed 0 bases and J 8 bases; nucleotides not matched to a gene: 7. The CDR3 nucleotides read TGCAGTGCTAGAGATAACAGGGGTGCGGAGCCCCAGCATTTT. Its translation is CSARDNRGAEPQHF.

The sample holds many counts of this clonotype. This rearrangement joins TRBV4-1 to TRBJ2-7, with D possibly matching TRBD1 (5 bases). Looked up from germline, CDR1 is MGHRA and CDR2 is YSYEKL. The CDR3 runs 13 residues. Trimming cost V 0 bases and J 3 bases, with 6 bases left between them. CDR3 loop: CASSQEQGYEQYF. In DNA form, the CDR3 reads TGCGCCAGCAGCCAAGAGCAGGGCTACGAGCAGTACTTC.

This clonotype came up many times. The chain uses TRBV7-3 and TRBJ2-5, with TRBD2 as a possible D gene (7 bases). This CDR3 has 15 residues. Trimming took 5 bases from V and 5 from J, leaving 18 bases between them. Per the germline V gene, CDR1 is SGHTA and CDR2 is FQGTGA. Here the CDR3 DNA reads TGTGCCAGCAGCCTAATCGGGGGGCCGTATGAGACCCAGTACTTC. Amino acids: CASSLIGGPYETQYF. The whole variable domain, remainder taken from reference TRBV7-3 and TRBJ2-5, is GAGVSQTPSNKVTEKGKYVELRCDPISGHTALYWYRQSLGQGPEFLIYFQGTGAADDSGLPNDRFFAVRPEGSVSTLKIQRTERGDSAVYLCASSLIGGPYETQYFGPGTRLLVL.

This clonotype has at least ten counts. The CDR3 here is CASSFPHFDEQYF. CDR3 nucleotide sequence: TGTGCCAGCAGTTTCCCTCATTTCGACGAGCAGTACTTC. The chain combines TRBV28 with TRBJ2-7; D ambiguous. With 3 bases removed from V and 5 bases from J, the gap between germline ends came to 11 bases. The CDR3 runs to 13 residues. The germline gives CDR1 MDHEN, CDR2 SYDVKM.

The CDR3 region is CASSSKSGLAGANEQFF. CDR3 bases: TGTGCCAGCAGCTCAAAGTCGGGACTAGCGGGAGCAAATGAGCAGTTCTTC. The chain is built from TRBV11-3 and TRBJ2-1; 14 bases match TRBD2. Trimming took 4 bases from V and 7 from J; bases not matched to a gene: 9. From germline, CDR1 is SGHNT and CDR2 YENEEA. The CDR3 has 17 amino acids. Drawing the rest from reference TRBV11-3 and TRBJ2-1, the complete variable domain is EAGVVQSPRYKIIEKKQPVAFWCNPISGHNTLYWYLQNLGQGPELLIRYENEEAVDDSQLPKDRFSAERLKGVDSTLKIQPAELGDSAVYLCASSSKSGLAGANEQFFGPGTRLTVL.

V is TRBV4-1 and J is TRBJ2-5, with no clear D. V shed 2 bases and J shed 4 bases, with 17 bases lying between them. CDR1 MGHRA and CDR2 YSYEKL come from the germline V gene. The CDR3 extends over 16 amino acids. The CDR3 loop is CASSQTPVSRRETQYF. In nucleotides, the CDR3 is TGCGCCAGCAGCCAAACCCCCGTTAGCCGGAGAGAGACCCAGTACTTC.

This clonotype was observed at least ten times. The rearrangement links TRBV11-2 to TRBJ1-1; D ambiguous. Trimming removed 4 bases from V and 0 bases from J, with 15 bases in between. The germline gives CDR1 SGHAT, CDR2 FQNNGV. This CDR3 contains 16 residues. Here the CDR3 DNA reads TGTGCCAGCAGCTCCCCCGGCAGCCGCATGAACACTGAAGCTTTCTTT. Protein: CASSSPGSRMNTEAFF. Complete variable domain (other parts from reference TRBV11-2 and TRBJ1-1): EAGVAQSPRYKIIEKRQSVAFWCNPISGHATLYWYQQILGQGPKLLIQFQNNGVVDDSQLPKDRFSAERLKGVDSTLKIQPAKLEDSAVYLCASSSPGSRMNTEAFFGQGTRLTVV.

V is TRBV11-2 and J is TRBJ2-5; 11 bases are a match to TRBD1. J gave up 5 bases and V 5 bases, and 4 bases lay outside the gene matches. Germline assignment: CDR1 SGHAT and CDR2 FQNNGV. The CDR3 is 14 amino acids. CDR3: CASSPGQGAETQYF. DNA of the CDR3: TGTGCCAGCAGCCCAGGACAGGGGGCCGAGACCCAGTACTTC. Complete variable domain (other parts from reference TRBV11-2 and TRBJ2-5): EAGVAQSPRYKIIEKRQSVAFWCNPISGHATLYWYQQILGQGPKLLIQFQNNGVVDDSQLPKDRFSAERLKGVDSTLKIQPAKLEDSAVYLCASSPGQGAETQYFGPGTRLLVL.

This clonotype was observed many times. The chain couples TRBV20-1 to TRBJ2-5, with D possibly TRBD2 on 6 matching bases. Germline CDR1 reads DFQATT; CDR2 reads SNEGSKA (reference sequence). The V gene lost 1 base and the J gene lost 2 bases, with 11 bases spanning the gap. CDR3 size: 14 residues. The CDR3 coding sequence is TGCAGTGCTAGAGGCGGGACTTTTCAAGAGACCCAGTACTTC. It codes for CSARGGTFQETQYF.

This clonotype was observed many times. This sequence joins TRBV7-9 and TRBJ2-3; TRBD1 matches 8 bases. Germline lookup yields CDR1 SEHNR and CDR2 FQNEAQ (reference sequence). V shed 4 bases, J shed 1 base, and the junction held 1 base outside the gene matches. This CDR3 region has 14 residues. The CDR3: CASSSGQGTDTQYF. DNA for the CDR3: TGTGCCAGCAGCTCGGGACAGGGCACAGATACGCAGTATTTT.

This clonotype has a count of ten or more. The chain has TRBV12-3 or TRBV12-4 and TRBJ1-5; possible D gene TRBD1, 5 bases. The V end lost 3 bases, the J end lost 0 bases, and 6 bases lay between the germline ends. The CDR3 contains 14 residues. CDR3 sequence (DNA): TGTGCCAGCAGTTTGGGGCATAGCAATCAGCCCCAGCATTTT. Translation gives CASSLGHSNQPQHF.

This clonotype appeared many times. V is TRBV5-6 and J is TRBJ2-1; the match to TRBD2 covers 10 bases. CDR1 SGHDT and CDR2 YYEEEE come from the germline V gene. This CDR3 is built from 15 residues. V was clipped by 3 bases and J by 7 bases; unmatched bases: 7. CDR3 residues: CASSSGLAKGNEQFF. The CDR3 DNA reads TGTGCCAGCAGCTCGGGACTAGCGAAAGGAAATGAGCAGTTCTTC.

The gene calls are TRBV5-1 and TRBJ2-1; 7 bases are a match to TRBD2. This CDR3 is 17 amino acids long. Trimming at V came to 0 bases and at J to 0 bases, leaving 6 bases not matched to a gene. Per germline, CDR1 SGHRS and CDR2 YFSETQ. The CDR3, as DNA: TGCGCCAGCAGCTTGGTCGGGGGAGGGCCCTCCTACAATGAGCAGTTCTTC. Its translation: CASSLVGGGPSYNEQFF.

With respect to this clonotype: A read error is possible here, since a much larger clone lies one base away. The final CDR3 position lacks the conserved phenylalanine or tryptophan, pointing to a likely read error. The chain employs TRBV5-1 and TRBJ2-7, with D possibly being TRBD1 (6 bases). This CDR3 has 15 residues. The germline CDR1 and CDR2 sequences are SGHRS and YFSETQ. The V gene lost 4 bases and the J gene lost 3 bases, with 17 bases spanning the gap. For the CDR3, the DNA is TGCGCCAGCAGCAGGCTGGGGGACACCGTCTACGAGCAGTACCTC. Its protein product is CASSRLGDTVYEQYL.

Concerning this clonotype itself: A read error is likely here: a far larger clone is one base away. The chain employs TRBV29-1 and TRBJ2-1, with TRBD1 matching over 7 bases. V shed 2 bases, J shed 10 bases, and the junction held 11 bases outside the gene matches. There are 14 residues in the CDR3. Germline CDR1 and CDR2: SQVTM and ANQGSEA. CDR3 coding DNA: TGCAGCGTTGAATTGGGACAGAAAACCTACGAGCAGTTCTTC. This sequence encodes CSVELGQKTYEQFF.

This clonotype was found a few times. This sequence is one base from a far larger clone and is likely a read error. The CDR3 nucleotides read TGTGCCAGCAGTCTCCGGGGGGTCTCCTACAATGAGCAGTACTTC. It yields the protein CASSLRGVSYNEQYF. This chain links TRBV11-2 with TRBJ2-1; 7 nucleotides line up with TRBD2. The J call may not be correct, given that the DNA end is closer to TRBJ2-7. The CDR3 runs 15 residues. Germline V lookup: CDR1 SGHAT, CDR2 FQNNGV.

The sample holds many counts of this clonotype. The rearrangement links TRBV20-1 to TRBJ1-4; D gene unclear. Trimming took off 0 bases at V and 7 bases at J, with 15 bases between the two ends. The CDR3 runs to 15 residues. Germline lookup yields CDR1 DFQATT and CDR2 SNEGSKA (reference sequence). The CDR3 DNA sequence: TGCAGTGCTAGAGATGCGGAAAGATGGGGTGAAAAACTGTTTTTT. Its protein is CSARDAERWGEKLFF.

This clonotype came up many times. V usage is TRBV5-1 and J usage is TRBJ2-7; 8 bases align to TRBD1. The CDR3 is 16 residues long. The V and J ends lost 0 bases and 3 bases, in that order; junction bases with no gene match: 8. Germline CDR1 SGHRS, CDR2 YFSETQ. The CDR3: CASSLAGAGGIYEQYF. In DNA form, the CDR3 reads TGCGCCAGCAGCTTGGCCGGTGCAGGGGGCATCTACGAGCAGTACTTC.

This clonotype has just a few counts. Because it lacks the conserved phenylalanine or tryptophan at the end, this CDR3 is likely a read error. The chain links TRBV29-1 to TRBJ2-7; TRBD2 might be the D (6 bases). The CDR3 totals 12 residues. Germline assignment: CDR1 SQVTM and CDR2 ANQGSEA. The ends were cut back, 3 bases at V and 4 bases at J, with 10 bases in the middle. The CDR3 DNA is TGCAGCGTTGAGGAGGGCTCTTACGAGCAGTACTCC. Its protein is CSVEEGSYEQYS.